These 10 T cell receptor beta chains share one sample of origin, sequenced in a study of blood T cell repertoires in COVID-19. The repertoire was sequenced with immunoSEQ multiplex PCR; TCRdb's copy has only in-frame clones and lacks some. In the table there are tens of thousands of clones, roughly nine tenths of which are singletons. Sequences were obtained from peripheral blood. The origin of the receptors is a man older than 75 in a cohort sampled during active COVID-19.

This chain links TRBV6-6 with TRBJ2-5; 14 bases fit TRBD2. The germline V gene encodes CDR1 MNHNY and CDR2 SVGAGI (reference sequence). The CDR3 consists of 18 residues. Losses at the gene ends were 5 bases for V and 5 bases for J; bases not matched to a gene: 13. The CDR3 coding sequence is TGTGCCAGCAGTCGAGATCCCGGGACTAGCGGGGGACAGGAGACCCAGTACTTC. It yields the protein CASSRDPGTSGGQETQYF.

The chain recombines TRBV7-2 with TRBJ2-5; 13 bases fit TRBD2. Germline CDR1 SGHTA, CDR2 FQGNSA. V shed 5 bases, J shed 4 bases, and the junction held 4 bases outside the gene matches. CDR3 size: 15 residues. The CDR3 region is CASSVWTSGGETQYF. CDR3 nucleotides: TGTGCCAGCAGCGTCTGGACTAGCGGGGGAGAGACCCAGTACTTC. Full variable domain (remainder filled in from reference TRBV7-2 and TRBJ2-5): GAGVSQSPSNKVTEKGKDVELRCDPISGHTALYWYRQSLGQGLEFLIYFQGNSAPDKSGLPSDRFSAERTGGSVSTLTIQRTQQEDSAVYLCASSVWTSGGETQYFGPGTRLLVL.

This clone was detected once. J is TRBJ2-2 and V is TRBV19, with D tentatively TRBD1 (6 bases). This CDR3 has 17 amino acids. Germline V gene sequence: CDR1 LNHDA, CDR2 SQIVND (reference sequence). The ends were cut back, 5 bases at V and 7 bases at J, with 23 bases in the middle. The CDR3 protein is CASSLTTSRQAYGELFF. The CDR3 DNA is TGTGCCAGTAGTTTAACAACCTCCAGACAGGCTTACGGGGAGCTGTTTTTT.

The chain couples TRBV29-1 to TRBJ2-3, with TRBD1 as a possible D gene (6 bases). This CDR3 region has 13 residues. V was pared by 3 bases and J by 3 bases, with 10 bases between. Germline-derived CDR1 and CDR2 are SQVTM and ANQGSEA. The CDR3 region has the DNA TGCAGCGTTGAGGGGGCTAATACAGATACGCAGTATTTT. Protein: CSVEGANTDTQYF.

This clone was detected only once. V usage is TRBV2 and J usage is TRBJ1-6; 9 positions match TRBD1. V lost 3 bases to trimming and J lost 8 bases; unmatched junction nucleotides: 14. The CDR3 covers 18 residues. Germline assignment: CDR1 SNHLY and CDR2 FYNNEI. The CDR3 here is CASSDWVPGQGEDSPLHF. CDR3 sequence (DNA): TGTGCCAGCAGTGATTGGGTCCCGGGACAGGGAGAAGATTCACCCCTCCACTTT. The variable domain in full, with the rest retrieved from reference TRBV2 and TRBJ1-6, is EPEVTQTPSHQVTQMGQEVILRCVPISNHLYFYWYRQILGQKVEFLVSFYNNEISEKSEIFDDQFSVERPDGSNFTLKIRSTKLEDSAMYFCASSDWVPGQGEDSPLHFGNGTRLTVT.

This chain joins TRBV7-9 and TRBJ2-3; D is undetermined. Germline CDR1 reads SEHNR; CDR2 reads FQNEAQ (reference sequence). CDR3 length: 12 amino acids. V lost 8 bases to trimming and J lost 5 bases, with 11 bases between them. The CDR3 sequence: CASAAAEDTQYF. The CDR3 nucleotides are TGTGCCAGCGCCGCTGCGGAAGATACGCAGTATTTT.

Written as DNA, the CDR3 is TGTGCCAGCAGCCCAGTGCAGGGGGCCGAGACCCAGTACTTC. Residues: CASSPVQGAETQYF. The chain has TRBV5-4 and TRBJ2-5; 8 bases align to TRBD1. Trimming removed 4 bases from V and 5 bases from J; junction bases left unmatched: 7. Germline CDR1 reads SGHNT; CDR2 reads YYREEE (reference sequence). The CDR3 spans 14 residues.

V is TRBV2 and J is TRBJ2-5, with TRBD1 matching over 7 bases. Per the germline V gene, CDR1 is SNHLY and CDR2 is FYNNEI. V lost 6 bases to trimming and J lost 5 bases; unmatched junction nucleotides: 3. This CDR3 has 12 amino acids. DNA of the CDR3: TGTGCCAGCAGCGGACAGGCGGAGACCCAGTACTTC. Its translation: CASSGQAETQYF.

The chain combines TRBV19 with TRBJ1-5; no firm D call. Per the germline V gene, CDR1 is LNHDA and CDR2 is SQIVND (reference sequence). Trimming pared 5 bases from V and 8 bases from J, leaving 10 bases between. This CDR3 has 12 residues. As DNA, the CDR3 is TGTGCCAGTAGTGATCTGGCTGAGCCCCAGCATTTT. Translated, it gives CASSDLAEPQHF.

CDR3: CASSLASGTTEETQYF. The CDR3 bases are TGTGCCAGCAGCTTGGCCTCCGGGACAACTGAAGAGACCCAGTACTTC. The genes are TRBV5-6 and TRBJ2-5, with D possibly being TRBD1 (6 bases). Germline V gene sequence: CDR1 SGHDT, CDR2 YYEEEE. The CDR3 is 16 residues long. V dropped 0 bases and J dropped 3 bases, with 15 bases sitting between them. The full variable domain, its missing parts supplied by reference TRBV5-6 and TRBJ2-5, is DAGVTQSPTHLIKTRGQQVTLRCSPKSGHDTVSWYQQALGQGPQFIFQYYEEEERQRGNFPDRFSGHQFPNYSSELNVNALLLGDSALYLCASSLASGTTEETQYFGPGTRLLVL.